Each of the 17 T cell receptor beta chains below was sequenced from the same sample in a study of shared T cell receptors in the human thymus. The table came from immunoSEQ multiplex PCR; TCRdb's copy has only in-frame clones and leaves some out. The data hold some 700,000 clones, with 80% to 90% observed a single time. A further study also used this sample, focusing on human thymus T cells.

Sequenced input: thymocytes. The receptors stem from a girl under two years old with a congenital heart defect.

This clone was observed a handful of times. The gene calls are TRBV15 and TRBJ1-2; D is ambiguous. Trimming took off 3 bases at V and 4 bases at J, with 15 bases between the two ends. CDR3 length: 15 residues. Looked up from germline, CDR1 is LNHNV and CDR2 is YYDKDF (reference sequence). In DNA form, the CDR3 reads TGTGCCACCAGCAGCCCTAAATCGCAAATCTATGGCTACACCTTC. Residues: CATSSPKSQIYGYTF. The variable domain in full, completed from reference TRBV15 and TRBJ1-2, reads DAMVIQNPRYQVTQFGKPVTLSCSQTLNHNVMYWYQQKSSQAPKLLFHYYDKDFNNEADTPDNFQSRRPNTSFCFLDIRSPGLGDTAMYLCATSSPKSQIYGYTFGSGTRLTVV.

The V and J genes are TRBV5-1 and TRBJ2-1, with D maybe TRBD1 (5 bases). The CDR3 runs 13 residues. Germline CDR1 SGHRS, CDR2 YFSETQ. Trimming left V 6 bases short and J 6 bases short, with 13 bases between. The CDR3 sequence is CASTLTEFNEQFF. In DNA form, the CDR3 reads TGCGCCAGCACCCTGACAGAATTCAATGAGCAGTTCTTC. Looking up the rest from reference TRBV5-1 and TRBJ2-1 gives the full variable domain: KAGVTQTPRYLIKTRGQQVTLSCSPISGHRSVSWYQQTPGQGLQFLFEYFSETQRNKGNFPGRFSGRQFSNSRSEMNVSTLELGDSALYLCASTLTEFNEQFFGPGTRLTVL.

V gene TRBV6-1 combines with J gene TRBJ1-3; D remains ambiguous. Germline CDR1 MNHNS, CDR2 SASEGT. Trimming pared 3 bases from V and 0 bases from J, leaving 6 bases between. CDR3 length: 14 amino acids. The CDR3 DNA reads TGTGCCAGCAGTGAGGCGGGCTCTGGAAACACCATATATTTT. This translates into CASSEAGSGNTIYF.

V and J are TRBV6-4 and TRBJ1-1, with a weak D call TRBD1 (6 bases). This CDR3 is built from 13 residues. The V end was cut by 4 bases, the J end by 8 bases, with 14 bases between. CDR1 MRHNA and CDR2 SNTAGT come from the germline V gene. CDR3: CASSGQPGVEAFF. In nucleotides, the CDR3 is TGTGCCAGCAGTGGACAGCCAGGGGTAGAAGCTTTCTTT.

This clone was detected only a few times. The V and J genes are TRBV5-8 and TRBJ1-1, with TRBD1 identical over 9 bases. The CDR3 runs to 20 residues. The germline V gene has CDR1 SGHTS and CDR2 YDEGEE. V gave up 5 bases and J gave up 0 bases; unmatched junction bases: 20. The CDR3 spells CASRYRDRALQYDLNTEAFF. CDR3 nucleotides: TGTGCCAGCAGATACCGGGACAGGGCCCTTCAGTATGATTTGAACACTGAAGCTTTCTTT.

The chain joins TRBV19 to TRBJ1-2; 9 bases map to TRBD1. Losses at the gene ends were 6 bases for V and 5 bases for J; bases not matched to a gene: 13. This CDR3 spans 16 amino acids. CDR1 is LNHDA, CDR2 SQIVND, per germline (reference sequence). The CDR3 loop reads CASSPPGGQGVYGYTF. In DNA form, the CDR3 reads TGTGCCAGTAGCCCTCCCGGGGGACAGGGCGTTTATGGCTACACCTTC.

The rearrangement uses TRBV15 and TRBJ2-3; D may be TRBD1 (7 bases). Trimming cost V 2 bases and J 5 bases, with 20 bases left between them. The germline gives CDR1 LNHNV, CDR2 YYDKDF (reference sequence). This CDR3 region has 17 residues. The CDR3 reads CATSRSLRERGQDTQYF. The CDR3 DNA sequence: TGTGCCACCAGCAGATCCCTACGGGAGAGGGGGCAAGATACGCAGTATTTT.

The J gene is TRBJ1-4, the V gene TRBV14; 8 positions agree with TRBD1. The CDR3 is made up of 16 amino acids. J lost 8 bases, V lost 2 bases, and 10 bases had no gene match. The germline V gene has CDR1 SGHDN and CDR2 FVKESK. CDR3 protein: CASSQQGARSHEKLFF. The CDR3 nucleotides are TGTGCCAGCAGCCAACAGGGGGCGCGGAGCCACGAAAAACTGTTTTTT.

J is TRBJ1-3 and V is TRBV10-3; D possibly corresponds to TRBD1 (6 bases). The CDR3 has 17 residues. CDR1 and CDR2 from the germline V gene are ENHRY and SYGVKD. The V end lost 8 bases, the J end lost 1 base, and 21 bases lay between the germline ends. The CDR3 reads CAIGDHGGSWSGNTIYF. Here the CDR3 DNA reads TGTGCCATCGGGGACCATGGGGGCTCTTGGTCTGGAAACACCATATATTTT.

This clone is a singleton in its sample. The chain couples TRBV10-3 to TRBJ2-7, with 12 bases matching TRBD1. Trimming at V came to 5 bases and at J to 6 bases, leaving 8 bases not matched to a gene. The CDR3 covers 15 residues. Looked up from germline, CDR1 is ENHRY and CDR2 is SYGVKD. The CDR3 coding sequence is TGTGCCATCAGTCATTCCGGGACAGGGGGCGCCGAGCAGTACTTC. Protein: CAISHSGTGGAEQYF.

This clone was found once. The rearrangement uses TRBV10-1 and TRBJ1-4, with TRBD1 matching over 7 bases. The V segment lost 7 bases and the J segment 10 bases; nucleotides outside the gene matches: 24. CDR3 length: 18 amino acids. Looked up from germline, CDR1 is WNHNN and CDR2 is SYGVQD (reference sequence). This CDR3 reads CASTSGPQGPDSPGKLFF. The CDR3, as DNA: TGCGCCAGCACCTCTGGGCCACAGGGGCCAGATTCACCAGGAAAACTGTTTTTT.

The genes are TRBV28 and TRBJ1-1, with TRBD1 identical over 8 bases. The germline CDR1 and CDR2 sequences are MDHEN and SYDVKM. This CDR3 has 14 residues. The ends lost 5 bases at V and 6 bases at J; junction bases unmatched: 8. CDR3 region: CASSLNPGGAEAFF. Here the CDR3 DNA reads TGTGCCAGCAGTCTTAATCCAGGGGGCGCTGAAGCTTTCTTT.

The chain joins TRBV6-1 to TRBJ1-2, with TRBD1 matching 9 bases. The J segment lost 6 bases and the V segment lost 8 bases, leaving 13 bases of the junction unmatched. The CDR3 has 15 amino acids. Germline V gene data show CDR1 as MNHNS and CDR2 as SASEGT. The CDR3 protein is CASPITPGQGDGYTF. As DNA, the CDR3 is TGTGCCAGCCCCATTACCCCGGGACAGGGAGATGGCTACACCTTC.

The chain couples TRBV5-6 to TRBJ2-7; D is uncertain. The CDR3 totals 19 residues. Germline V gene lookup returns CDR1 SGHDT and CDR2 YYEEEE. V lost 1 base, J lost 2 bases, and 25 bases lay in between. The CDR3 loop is CASSLSVANYAGYTYEQYF. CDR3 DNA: TGTGCCAGCAGCTTGTCTGTTGCAAATTATGCCGGGTATACCTACGAGCAGTACTTC.

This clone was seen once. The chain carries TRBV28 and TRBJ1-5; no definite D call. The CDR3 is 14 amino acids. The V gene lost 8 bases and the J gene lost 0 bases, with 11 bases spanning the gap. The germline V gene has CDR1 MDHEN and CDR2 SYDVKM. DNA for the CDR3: TGTGCCAGCGGTCCTACCTATAGCAATCAGCCCCAGCATTTT. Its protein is CASGPTYSNQPQHF.

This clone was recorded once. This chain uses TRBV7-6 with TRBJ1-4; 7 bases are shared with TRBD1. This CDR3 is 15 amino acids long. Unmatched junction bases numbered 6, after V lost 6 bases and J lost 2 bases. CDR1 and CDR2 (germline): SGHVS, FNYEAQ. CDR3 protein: CASRKQGWTNEKLFF. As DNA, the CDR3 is TGTGCCAGCAGGAAACAGGGGTGGACTAATGAAAAACTGTTTTTT. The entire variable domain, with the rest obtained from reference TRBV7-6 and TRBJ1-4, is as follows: GAGVSQSPRYKVTKRGQDVALRCDPISGHVSLYWYRQALGQGPEFLTYFNYEAQQDKSGLPNDRFSAERPEGSISTLTIQRTEQRDSAMYRCASRKQGWTNEKLFFGSGTQLSVL.

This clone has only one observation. The CDR3 DNA reads as TGCGCCAGCAGCCAAGATGGTAACAGAAAATCCTATGGCTACACCTTC. Its translation: CASSQDGNRKSYGYTF. V gene TRBV4-1 combines with J gene TRBJ1-2, with D unresolved. This CDR3 is built from 16 residues. The germline V gene encodes CDR1 MGHRA and CDR2 YSYEKL. V lost 0 bases and J lost 4, with 15 bases in between.